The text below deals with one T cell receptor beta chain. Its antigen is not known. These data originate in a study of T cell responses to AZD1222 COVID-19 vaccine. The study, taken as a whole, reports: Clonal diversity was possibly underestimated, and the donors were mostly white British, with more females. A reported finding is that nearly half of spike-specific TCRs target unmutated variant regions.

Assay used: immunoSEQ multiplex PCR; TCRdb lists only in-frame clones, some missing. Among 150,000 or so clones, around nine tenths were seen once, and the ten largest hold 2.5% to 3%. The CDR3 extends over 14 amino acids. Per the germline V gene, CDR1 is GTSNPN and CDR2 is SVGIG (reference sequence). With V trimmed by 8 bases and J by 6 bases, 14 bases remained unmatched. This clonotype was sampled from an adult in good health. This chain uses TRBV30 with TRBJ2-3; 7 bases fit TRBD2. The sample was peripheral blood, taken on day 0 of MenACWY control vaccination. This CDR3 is CAGTTTGSRDTQYF. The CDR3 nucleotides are TGTGCCGGGACTACAACAGGCTCCAGGGATACGCAGTATTTT.